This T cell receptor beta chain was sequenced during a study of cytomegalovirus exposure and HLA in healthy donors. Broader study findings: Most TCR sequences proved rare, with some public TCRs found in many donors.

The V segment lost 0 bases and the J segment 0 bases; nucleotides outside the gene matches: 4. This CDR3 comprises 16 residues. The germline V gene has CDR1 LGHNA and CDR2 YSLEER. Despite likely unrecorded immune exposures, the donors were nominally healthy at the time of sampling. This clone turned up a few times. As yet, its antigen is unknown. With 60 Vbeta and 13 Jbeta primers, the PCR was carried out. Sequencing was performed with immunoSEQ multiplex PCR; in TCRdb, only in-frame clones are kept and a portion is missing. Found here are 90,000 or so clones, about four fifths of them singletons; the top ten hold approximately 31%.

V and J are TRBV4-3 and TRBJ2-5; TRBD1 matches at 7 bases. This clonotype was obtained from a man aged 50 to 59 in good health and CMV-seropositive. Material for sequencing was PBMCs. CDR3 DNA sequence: TGCGCCAGCAGCCAAGATAGGACAGGCCACCAAGAGACCCAGTACTTC. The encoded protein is CASSQDRTGHQETQYF.